The T cell receptor (beta chain) under discussion was sequenced for a study of T-cell memory formation after mild COVID-19. Study-wide background: In these data, TCR clusters were largely donor specific.

Each CDR3 protein gets one entry after TCRdb re-called the 5' RACE reads with MiXCR. Here the sample spans roughly 400,000 distinct CDR3 sequences, 16% being singletons. CDR3 length: 13 residues. Looked up from germline, CDR1 is DFQATT and CDR2 is SNEGSKA (reference sequence). The V end lost 1 base, the J end lost 7 bases, and 11 bases lay between the germline ends. The chain joins TRBV20-1 to TRBJ2-1; D is unclear. The sample taken for sequencing was PBMCs or a T cell subset sorted from them (not recorded which). This clonotype was sampled from a man between 18 and 29 years old who had mild COVID-19 (a few samples of this study predate the infection). Cell type and time point are not known. The CDR3: CSARVVTANEQFF. DNA of the CDR3: TGCAGTGCTAGAGTCGTCACAGCTAATGAGCAGTTCTTC.